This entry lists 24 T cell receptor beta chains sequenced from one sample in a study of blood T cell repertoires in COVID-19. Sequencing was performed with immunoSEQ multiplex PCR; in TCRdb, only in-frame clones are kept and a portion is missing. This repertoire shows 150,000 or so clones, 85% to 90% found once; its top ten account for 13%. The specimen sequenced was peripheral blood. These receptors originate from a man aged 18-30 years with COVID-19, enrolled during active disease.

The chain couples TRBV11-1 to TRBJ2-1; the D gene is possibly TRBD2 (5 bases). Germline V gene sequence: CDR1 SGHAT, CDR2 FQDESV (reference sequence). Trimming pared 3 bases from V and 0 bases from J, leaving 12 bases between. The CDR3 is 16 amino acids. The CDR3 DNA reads TGTGCCAGCAGCTTCCGCCGGGGAAGCTCCTACAATGAGCAGTTCTTC. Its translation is CASSFRRGSSYNEQFF.

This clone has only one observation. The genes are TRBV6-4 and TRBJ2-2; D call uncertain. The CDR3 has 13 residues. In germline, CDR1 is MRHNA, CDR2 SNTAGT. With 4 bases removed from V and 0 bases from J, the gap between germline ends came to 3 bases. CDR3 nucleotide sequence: TGTGCCAGCAGTGCCGCGAACACCGGGGAGCTGTTTTTT. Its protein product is CASSAANTGELFF.

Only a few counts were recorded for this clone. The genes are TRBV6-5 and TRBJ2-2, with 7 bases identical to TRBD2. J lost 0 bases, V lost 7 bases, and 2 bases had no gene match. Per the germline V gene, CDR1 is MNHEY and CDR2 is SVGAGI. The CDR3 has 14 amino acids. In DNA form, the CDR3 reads TGTGCCAGCATCGCGGGGGCGAACACCGGGGAGCTGTTTTTT. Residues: CASIAGANTGELFF.

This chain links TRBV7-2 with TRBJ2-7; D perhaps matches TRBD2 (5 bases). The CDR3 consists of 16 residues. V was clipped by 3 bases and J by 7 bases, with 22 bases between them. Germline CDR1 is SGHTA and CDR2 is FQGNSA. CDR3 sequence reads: CASSFPASFSFGEQYF. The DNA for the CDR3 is TGTGCCAGCAGCTTCCCCGCTAGCTTTTCGTTCGGGGAGCAGTACTTC.

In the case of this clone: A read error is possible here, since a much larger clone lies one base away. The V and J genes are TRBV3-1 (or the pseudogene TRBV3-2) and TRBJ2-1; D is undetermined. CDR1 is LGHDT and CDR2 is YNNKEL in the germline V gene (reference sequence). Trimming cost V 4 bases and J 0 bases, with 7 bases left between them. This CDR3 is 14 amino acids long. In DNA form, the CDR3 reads TGTGCCAGCAGCCCCCCGAGCTCCTACAATGAGCAGTTCTTC. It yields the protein CASSPPSSYNEQFF.

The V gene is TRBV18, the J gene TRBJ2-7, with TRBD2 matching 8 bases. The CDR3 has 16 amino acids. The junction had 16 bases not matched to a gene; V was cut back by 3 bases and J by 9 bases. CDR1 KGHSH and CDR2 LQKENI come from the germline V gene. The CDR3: CASSPDSSGGWGGQYF. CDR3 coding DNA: TGTGCCAGCTCACCGGACAGCAGCGGGGGCTGGGGGGGGCAGTACTTC.

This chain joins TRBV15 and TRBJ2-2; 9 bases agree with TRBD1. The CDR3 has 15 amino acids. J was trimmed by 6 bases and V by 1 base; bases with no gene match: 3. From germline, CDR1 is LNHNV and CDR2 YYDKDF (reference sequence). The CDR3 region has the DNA TGTGCCACCAGCAGAGCTAGGACAGGGGCCGGGGAGCTGTTTTTT. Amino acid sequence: CATSRARTGAGELFF.

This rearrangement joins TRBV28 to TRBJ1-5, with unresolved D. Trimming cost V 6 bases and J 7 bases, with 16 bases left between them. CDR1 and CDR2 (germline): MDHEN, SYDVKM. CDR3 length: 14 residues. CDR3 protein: CASSPIEGVQPQHF. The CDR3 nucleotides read TGTGCCAGCAGCCCCATTGAGGGAGTCCAGCCCCAGCATTTT.

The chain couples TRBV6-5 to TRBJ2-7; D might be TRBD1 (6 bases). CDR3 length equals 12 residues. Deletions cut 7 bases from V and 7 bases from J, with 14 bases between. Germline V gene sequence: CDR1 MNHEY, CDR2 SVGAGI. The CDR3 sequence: CASKLGAREQYF. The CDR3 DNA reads TGTGCCAGCAAACTGGGGGCAAGGGAGCAGTACTTC.

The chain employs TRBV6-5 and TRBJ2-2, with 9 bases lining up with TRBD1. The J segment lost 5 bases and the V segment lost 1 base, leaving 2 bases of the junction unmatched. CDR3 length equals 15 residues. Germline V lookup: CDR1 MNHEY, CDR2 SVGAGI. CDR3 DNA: TGTGCCAGCAGTTACTATGGGACAGGGACCGGGGAGCTGTTTTTT. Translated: CASSYYGTGTGELFF.

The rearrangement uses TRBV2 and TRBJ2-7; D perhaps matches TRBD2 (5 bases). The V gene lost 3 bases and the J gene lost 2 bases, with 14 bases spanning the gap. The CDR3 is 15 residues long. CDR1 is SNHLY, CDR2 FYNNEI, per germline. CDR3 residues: CASSEPRTGTYEQYF. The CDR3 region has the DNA TGTGCCAGCAGTGAGCCCCGAACGGGGACCTACGAGCAGTACTTC.

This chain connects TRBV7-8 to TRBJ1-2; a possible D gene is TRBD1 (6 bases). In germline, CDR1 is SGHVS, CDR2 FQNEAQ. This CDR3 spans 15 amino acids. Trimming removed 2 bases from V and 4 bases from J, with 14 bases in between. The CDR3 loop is CASSLKGRGLYGYTF. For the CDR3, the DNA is TGTGCCAGCAGCTTAAAGGGCAGGGGCCTCTATGGCTACACCTTC.

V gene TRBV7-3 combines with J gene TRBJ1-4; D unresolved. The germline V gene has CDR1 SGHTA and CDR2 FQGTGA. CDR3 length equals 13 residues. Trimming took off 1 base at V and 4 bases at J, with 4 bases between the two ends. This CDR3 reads CASSLSVNEKLFF. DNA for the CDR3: TGTGCCAGCAGCTTAAGCGTTAATGAAAAACTGTTTTTT.

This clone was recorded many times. In DNA, the CDR3 is TGTGCCAGCAGCCAGTGGACTAGCGGGAGTTACAATGAGCAGTTCTTC. Residues: CASSQWTSGSYNEQFF. The V call is TRBV7-8, the J call TRBJ2-1; TRBD2 aligns across 13 bases. With 5 bases clipped from V and 4 bases from J, the junction kept 5 bases outside the gene matches. Germline V gene sequence: CDR1 SGHVS, CDR2 FQNEAQ. The CDR3 runs 16 residues.

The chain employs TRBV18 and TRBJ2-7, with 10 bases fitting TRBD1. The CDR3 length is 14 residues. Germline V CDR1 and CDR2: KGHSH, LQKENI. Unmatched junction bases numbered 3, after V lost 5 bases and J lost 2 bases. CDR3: CASSSGQGAYEQYF. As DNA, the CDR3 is TGTGCCAGCTCATCCGGACAGGGGGCCTACGAGCAGTACTTC.

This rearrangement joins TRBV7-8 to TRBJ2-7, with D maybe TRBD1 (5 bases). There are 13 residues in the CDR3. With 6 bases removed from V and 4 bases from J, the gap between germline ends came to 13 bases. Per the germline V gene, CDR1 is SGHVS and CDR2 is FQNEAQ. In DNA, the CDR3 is TGTGCCAGCAGGCACCCCGACAGTTACGAGCAGTACTTC. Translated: CASRHPDSYEQYF.

The CDR3 region has the DNA TGTGCCAGCAGTCTGTCGGGACTAGCGGTCCAAGAGACCCAGTACTTC. Its translation is CASSLSGLAVQETQYF. The chain is built from TRBV28 and TRBJ2-5; 11 bases align to TRBD2. The CDR3 has 16 amino acids. J gave up 1 base and V 5 bases, and 6 bases lay outside the gene matches. Germline CDR1 and CDR2: MDHEN and SYDVKM.

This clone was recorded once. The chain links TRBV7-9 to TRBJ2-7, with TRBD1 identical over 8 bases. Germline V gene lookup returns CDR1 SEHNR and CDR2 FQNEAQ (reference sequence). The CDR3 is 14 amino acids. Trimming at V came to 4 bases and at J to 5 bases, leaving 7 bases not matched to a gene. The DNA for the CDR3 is TGTGCCAGCAGCTCTTGGACAGGGAAGGACGAGCAGTACTTC. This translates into CASSSWTGKDEQYF.

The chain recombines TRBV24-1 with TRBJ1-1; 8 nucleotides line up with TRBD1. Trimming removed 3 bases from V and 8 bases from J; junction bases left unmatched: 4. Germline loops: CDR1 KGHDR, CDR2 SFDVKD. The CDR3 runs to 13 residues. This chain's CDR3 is CATSDAWTGEAFF. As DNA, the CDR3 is TGTGCCACCAGTGATGCCTGGACAGGGGAAGCTTTCTTT.

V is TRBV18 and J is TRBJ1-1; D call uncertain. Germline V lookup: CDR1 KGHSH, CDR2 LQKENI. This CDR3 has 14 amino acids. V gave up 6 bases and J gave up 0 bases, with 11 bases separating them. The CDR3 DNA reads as TGTGCCAGCTCCCCCTACAGCATGAACACTGAAGCTTTCTTT. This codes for CASSPYSMNTEAFF.

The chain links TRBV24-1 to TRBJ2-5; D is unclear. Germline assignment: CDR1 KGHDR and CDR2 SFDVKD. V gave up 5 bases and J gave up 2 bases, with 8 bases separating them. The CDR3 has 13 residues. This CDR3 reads CATSGHLQETQYF. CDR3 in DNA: TGTGCCACCAGTGGCCACCTACAAGAGACCCAGTACTTC.

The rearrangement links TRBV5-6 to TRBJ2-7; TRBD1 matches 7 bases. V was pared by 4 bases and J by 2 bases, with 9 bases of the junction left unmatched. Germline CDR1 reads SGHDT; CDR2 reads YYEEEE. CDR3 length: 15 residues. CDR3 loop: CASSVGTAFPYEQYF. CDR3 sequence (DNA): TGTGCCAGCAGCGTTGGGACAGCGTTCCCCTACGAGCAGTACTTC.

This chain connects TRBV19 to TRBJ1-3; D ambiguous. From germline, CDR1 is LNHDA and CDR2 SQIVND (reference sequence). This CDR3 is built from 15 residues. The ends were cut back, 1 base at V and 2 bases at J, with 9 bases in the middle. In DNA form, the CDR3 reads TGTGCCAGTAGTATAGGTGCCTACGCTGGAAACACCATATATTTT. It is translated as CASSIGAYAGNTIYF.

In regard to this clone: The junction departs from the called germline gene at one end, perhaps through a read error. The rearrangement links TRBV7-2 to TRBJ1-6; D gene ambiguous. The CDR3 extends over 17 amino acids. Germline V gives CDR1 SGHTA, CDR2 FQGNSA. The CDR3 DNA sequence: TGTGCTAGCAGCTTAGCAGCCGCGGCCTCCTATAATTCACCCCTCCACTTT. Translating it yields CASSLAAAASYNSPLHF.